Listed below are T cell receptor beta chains from one sample, sequenced in a study of blood T cell repertoires in COVID-19. The protocol was immunoSEQ multiplex PCR, while the TCRdb copy is restricted to in-frame clones and leaves out a portion. Seen here are around 150,000 clones, about 84% observed once, and the top ten hold approximately 6.5%. Sample: peripheral blood. The receptor set was obtained from a human donor in a cohort sampled during active COVID-19. The CDR3 runs from the conserved cysteine through the conserved F or W. The D gene is left open where the match is weak. Some rows have no size entry. The others give once, few or many, or a class for an expanded clone.

d_gene: TRBD2
abundance: .
v_gene: TRBV7-2
j_gene: TRBJ2-7
CDR3nt: TGTGCCAGCAGTTATACTAGCGGGGGGGCCCACGAGCAGTACTTC
CDR3aa: CASSYTSGGAHEQYF

d_gene: TRBD2
abundance: once
v_gene: TRBV7-2
j_gene: TRBJ2-3
CDR3nt: TGTGCCAGCAGCTTCATCGGGGGGGCCGCAGATACGCAGTATTTT
CDR3aa: CASSFIGGAADTQYF

d_gene: TRBD1
abundance: .
v_gene: TRBV2
j_gene: TRBJ2-3
CDR3nt: TGTGCCAGCAGCCCCGGACAGGGAAGCACAGATACGCAGTATTTT
CDR3aa: CASSPGQGSTDTQYF

d_gene: TRBD2
abundance: .
v_gene: TRBV7-9
j_gene: TRBJ2-7
CDR3nt: TGTGCCAGCAGCGCTAGCGGGGGTTTTATGGACGAGCAGTACTTC
CDR3aa: CASSASGGFMDEQYF

d_gene: TRBD1
abundance: many
v_gene: TRBV24-1
j_gene: TRBJ2-3
CDR3nt: TGTGCCACCAGTGACCCCGGGACAGGGAACACAGATACGCAGTATTTT
CDR3aa: CATSDPGTGNTDTQYF

d_gene: .
abundance: once
v_gene: TRBV18
j_gene: TRBJ1-1
CDR3nt: TGTGCCAGCTCACCACCGTGGCAGAACACTGAAGCTTTCTTT
CDR3aa: CASSPPWQNTEAFF

d_gene: TRBD1
abundance: once
v_gene: TRBV4-3
j_gene: TRBJ1-2
CDR3nt: TGCGCCAGCAGCCAAGGGGTTTTGACAGGGTCCTATGGCTACACCTTC
CDR3aa: CASSQGVLTGSYGYTF

d_gene: TRBD2
abundance: .
v_gene: TRBV7-2
j_gene: TRBJ2-7
CDR3nt: TGTGCCAGCAGCTTAGGTAGCGGGGGCCCCCCGCAGCAGTACTTC
CDR3aa: CASSLGSGGPPQQYF

d_gene: TRBD2
abundance: .
v_gene: TRBV7-8
j_gene: TRBJ2-7
CDR3nt: TGTGCCAGCACCCCTCGGGAGGGGGGCCGACCCTACGAGCAGTACTTC
CDR3aa: CASTPREGGRPYEQYF

d_gene: TRBD1
abundance: .
v_gene: TRBV12-5
j_gene: TRBJ2-7
CDR3nt: TGTGCTAGTGGTAAAAATGCCGGGACAGGGATTCGCGAGCAGTACTTC
CDR3aa: CASGKNAGTGIREQYF

d_gene: .
abundance: once
v_gene: TRBV19
j_gene: TRBJ1-2
CDR3nt: TGTGCCAGTAGCTCCCCTAGGACTCAGGTCTCCTATGGCTACACCTTC
CDR3aa: CASSSPRTQVSYGYTF

d_gene: TRBD1
abundance: .
v_gene: TRBV7-9
j_gene: TRBJ2-2
CDR3nt: TGTGCCAGCAGCTCAAAGGGGACAGTTGTAGCCGGGGAGCTGTTTTTT
CDR3aa: CASSSKGTVVAGELFF

d_gene: .
abundance: .
v_gene: TRBV2
j_gene: TRBJ2-6
CDR3nt: TGTGCCAGCAGTGACGCGGGTTCAGGAGGGGCCAACGTCCTGACTTTC
CDR3aa: CASSDAGSGGANVLTF

d_gene: .
abundance: .
v_gene: TRBV3-1/TRBV3-2
j_gene: TRBJ1-2
CDR3nt: TGTGCCAGCAGCCAAGATAACCGGGTCTCGGGCTACACCTTC
CDR3aa: CASSQDNRVSGYTF

d_gene: .
abundance: .
v_gene: TRBV11-3
j_gene: TRBJ2-7
CDR3nt: TGTGCCAGCAGCCGTGGACAGTACTACGAGCAGTACTTC
CDR3aa: CASSRGQYYEQYF

d_gene: TRBD1
abundance: .
v_gene: TRBV5-4
j_gene: TRBJ2-7
CDR3nt: TGTGCCAGCAGCACCCGGACAGGGAAAACGTACGAGCAGTACTTC
CDR3aa: CASSTRTGKTYEQYF

d_gene: TRBD2
abundance: .
v_gene: TRBV2
j_gene: TRBJ2-3
CDR3nt: TGTGCCACTTCGACTAGCGGATACACAGATACGCAGTATTTT
CDR3aa: CATSTSGYTDTQYF

d_gene: .
abundance: .
v_gene: TRBV30
j_gene: TRBJ1-4
CDR3nt: TGTGCCGGCTCCGGACAGTATGAAAAACTGTTTTTT
CDR3aa: CAGSGQYEKLFF

d_gene: .
abundance: .
v_gene: TRBV5-6
j_gene: TRBJ1-5
CDR3nt: TGTGCCAGCAGCCTCACGGGACTTAGCGGGAGTCAGCCCCAGCATTTT
CDR3aa: CASSLTGLSGSQPQHF

d_gene: .
abundance: .
v_gene: TRBV27
j_gene: TRBJ1-2
CDR3nt: TGTGCCAGCAGACTCAGGGGTCTGGGCTATGGCTACACCTTC
CDR3aa: CASRLRGLGYGYTF

d_gene: .
abundance: .
v_gene: TRBV11-2
j_gene: TRBJ2-7
CDR3nt: TGTGCCAGCGGGAGCTTGGTTGGGAGCAACTACGAGCAGTACTTC
CDR3aa: CASGSLVGSNYEQYF

d_gene: TRBD2
abundance: .
v_gene: TRBV9
j_gene: TRBJ2-3
CDR3nt: TGTGCCAGCAGCGTAGCTGGGGGACTAGCTGGAGATACGCAGTATTTT
CDR3aa: CASSVAGGLAGDTQYF

d_gene: .
abundance: .
v_gene: TRBV6-5
j_gene: TRBJ1-3
CDR3nt: TGTGCAAGCAGGGGCAGGGTGGAACTAGGAAACACCATATATTTT
CDR3aa: CASRGRVELGNTIYF

d_gene: TRBD2
abundance: once
v_gene: TRBV10-3
j_gene: TRBJ2-7
CDR3nt: TGTGCCATCAGTGGGACTAGCCCCCTCGAGCAGTACTTC
CDR3aa: CAISGTSPLEQYF

d_gene: TRBD1
abundance: .
v_gene: TRBV7-2
j_gene: TRBJ2-7
CDR3nt: TGTGCCAGCAGCTTTAAAGGGACAGCTGGGGTCGAGCAGTACTTC
CDR3aa: CASSFKGTAGVEQYF

d_gene: .
abundance: .
v_gene: TRBV6-5
j_gene: TRBJ2-7
CDR3nt: TGTGCCAGCAGTTACTCTACACAGATAAGCTCCTACGAGCAGTACTTC
CDR3aa: CASSYSTQISSYEQYF

d_gene: .
abundance: .
v_gene: TRBV5-1
j_gene: TRBJ2-5
CDR3nt: TGCGCCAGCAGCCCGCAGGGGGGCCTTTTAGAGACCCAGTACTTC
CDR3aa: CASSPQGGLLETQYF

d_gene: .
abundance: once
v_gene: TRBV6-2/TRBV6-3
j_gene: TRBJ1-1
CDR3nt: TGTGCCAGCAGTCGCGCGAACACTGAAGCTTTCTTT
CDR3aa: CASSRANTEAFF

d_gene: TRBD1
abundance: .
v_gene: TRBV7-2
j_gene: TRBJ2-7
CDR3nt: TGTGCCAGCACCCCCCCGACAGGGGAGTCACGCTACGAGCAGTACTTC
CDR3aa: CASTPPTGESRYEQYF

d_gene: .
abundance: .
v_gene: TRBV6-5
j_gene: TRBJ1-2
CDR3nt: TGTGCCAGCAGCCAACACGGCCAGGGTAATAGCTACACCTTC
CDR3aa: CASSQHGQGNSYTF

d_gene: TRBD2
abundance: .
v_gene: TRBV11-3
j_gene: TRBJ2-1
CDR3nt: TGTGCCAGCAGCTCGACTAGCGGGGGACGATACAATGAGCAGTTCTTC
CDR3aa: CASSSTSGGRYNEQFF

d_gene: .
abundance: .
v_gene: TRBV5-1
j_gene: TRBJ2-2
CDR3nt: TGCGCCAGCAGCTTGACAGGATTAGAGACCGGGGAGCTGTTTTTT
CDR3aa: CASSLTGLETGELFF

d_gene: .
abundance: .
v_gene: TRBV12-3/TRBV12-4
j_gene: TRBJ1-1
CDR3nt: TGTGCCAGCAGTTGGTACAGGAACACTGAAGCTTTCTTT
CDR3aa: CASSWYRNTEAFF

d_gene: .
abundance: .
v_gene: TRBV19
j_gene: TRBJ1-2
CDR3nt: TGTGCCAGCACTAAGGGAGGGAACTATGGCTACACCTTC
CDR3aa: CASTKGGNYGYTF

d_gene: .
abundance: .
v_gene: TRBV5-5
j_gene: TRBJ1-2
CDR3nt: TGTGCCAGCAGCTTGGCACAGGGAGTCTACACCTTC
CDR3aa: CASSLAQGVYTF

d_gene: .
abundance: .
v_gene: TRBV4-2
j_gene: TRBJ2-3
CDR3nt: TGTGCCAGCAGCCCGAGGGGTACGGGAGTTAGCACAGATACGCAGTATTTT
CDR3aa: CASSPRGTGVSTDTQYF

d_gene: .
abundance: .
v_gene: TRBV5-4
j_gene: TRBJ1-5
CDR3nt: TGTGCCAGCAGCCCCGGACCGAGGGTACAGCCCCAGCATTTT
CDR3aa: CASSPGPRVQPQHF

d_gene: .
abundance: .
v_gene: TRBV6-1
j_gene: TRBJ2-1
CDR3nt: TGTGCCAGCAGTGAAATACGGGAAGGAAGTCAGTTCTTC
CDR3aa: CASSEIREGSQFF

d_gene: TRBD2
abundance: .
v_gene: TRBV2
j_gene: TRBJ2-5
CDR3nt: TGTGCCAGCAGTGATCCAGCGGGGGACCTACTAGAGACCCAGTACTTC
CDR3aa: CASSDPAGDLLETQYF

d_gene: .
abundance: few
v_gene: TRBV3-1/TRBV3-2
j_gene: TRBJ2-5
CDR3nt: TGTGCCAGCAGCCAAATAGTCGAGACCCAGTACTTC
CDR3aa: CASSQIVETQYF

d_gene: TRBD2
abundance: .
v_gene: TRBV27
j_gene: TRBJ2-2
CDR3nt: TGTGCCAGCAAACGAGCGGGATCCACCGGGGAGCTGTTTTTT
CDR3aa: CASKRAGSTGELFF

d_gene: .
abundance: .
v_gene: TRBV2
j_gene: TRBJ1-3
CDR3nt: TGTGCCAGCAGTTCGACAGCCCTCAGCTCTGGAAACACCATATATTTT
CDR3aa: CASSSTALSSGNTIYF